These 6 T cell receptor beta chains originate from one sample sequenced in a study of beta chain features in type 1 diabetes. The isolated RNA, all of it, was reverse transcribed, so expressed TCRB transcripts were what got sequenced. Assay used: immunoSEQ multiplex PCR; TCRdb lists only in-frame clones, some missing. The profile shows 200,000 to 250,000 clones, about 14% of them singletons. The sample was naive CD4+ T cells from blood. These receptors all stem from a middle-aged woman in good health.

This sequence joins TRBV7-2 and TRBJ2-7, with 10 nucleotides matching TRBD1. CDR3 length: 14 residues. From germline, CDR1 is SGHTA and CDR2 FQGNSA. Germline trimming cut 10 bases from V and 6 bases from J; bases unmatched to any gene: 12. The CDR3 loop is CATRQGADWGEQYF. DNA for the CDR3: TGTGCCACAAGACAGGGGGCGGACTGGGGCGAGCAGTACTTC.

The chain joins TRBV18 to TRBJ2-7; 12 nucleotides line up with TRBD2. The CDR3 covers 15 residues. Losses at the gene ends were 4 bases for V and 5 bases for J; bases not matched to a gene: 6. CDR1 and CDR2 (germline): KGHSH, LQKENI. The chain's CDR3 is CASSLSSGGGHEQYF. In nucleotides, the CDR3 is TGTGCCAGCTCACTGTCTAGCGGGGGGGGCCACGAGCAGTACTTC.

The genes are TRBV7-9 and TRBJ1-6, with D uncertain. Germline CDR1 reads SEHNR; CDR2 reads FQNEAQ (reference sequence). The CDR3 runs to 16 residues. V was clipped by 11 bases and J by 0 bases, with 17 bases between them. The CDR3 is CASSEPSSSYNSPLHF. CDR3 nucleotides: TGTGCCTCAAGCGAGCCAAGCAGCTCCTATAATTCACCCCTCCACTTT. Looking up the rest from reference TRBV7-9 and TRBJ1-6 gives the full variable domain: DTGVSQNPRHKITKRGQNVTFRCDPISEHNRLYWYRQTLGQGPEFLTYFQNEAQLEKSRLLSDRFSAERPKGSFSTLEIQRTEQGDSAMYLCASSEPSSSYNSPLHFGNGTRLTVT.

The CDR3 spells CASSVEGHYSGANVLTF. The DNA of the CDR3 is TGTGCCAGCAGCGTAGAGGGACACTACTCTGGGGCCAACGTCCTGACTTTC. The chain has TRBV9 and TRBJ2-6, with D perhaps TRBD1 (6 bases). Germline assignment: CDR1 SGDLS and CDR2 YYNGEE. The V end was cut by 0 bases, the J end by 0 bases, with 10 bases between. The CDR3 has 17 residues.

The V gene is TRBV2, the J gene TRBJ2-3; TRBD2 agrees at 9 bases. The CDR3 covers 15 residues. Per germline, CDR1 SNHLY and CDR2 FYNNEI. Trimming removed 3 bases from V and 3 bases from J; junction bases left unmatched: 4. The CDR3 DNA is TGTGCCAGCAGTGATTATAGCGGGAGAACAGATACGCAGTATTTT. Its protein is CASSDYSGRTDTQYF. The full variable domain, with the rest looked up from reference TRBV2 and TRBJ2-3, is EPEVTQTPSHQVTQMGQEVILRCVPISNHLYFYWYRQILGQKVEFLVSFYNNEISEKSEIFDDQFSVERPDGSNFTLKIRSTKLEDSAMYFCASSDYSGRTDTQYFGPGTRLTVL.

The chain links TRBV5-1 to TRBJ2-5; the D gene is possibly TRBD2 (5 bases). V dropped 0 bases and J dropped 5 bases, with 11 bases sitting between them. Germline CDR1 SGHRS, CDR2 YFSETQ. The CDR3 is 14 amino acids. CDR3 sequence (DNA): TGCGCCAGCAGCTTGGTCCGGGGTGATGAGACCCAGTACTTC. Translating it yields CASSLVRGDETQYF.